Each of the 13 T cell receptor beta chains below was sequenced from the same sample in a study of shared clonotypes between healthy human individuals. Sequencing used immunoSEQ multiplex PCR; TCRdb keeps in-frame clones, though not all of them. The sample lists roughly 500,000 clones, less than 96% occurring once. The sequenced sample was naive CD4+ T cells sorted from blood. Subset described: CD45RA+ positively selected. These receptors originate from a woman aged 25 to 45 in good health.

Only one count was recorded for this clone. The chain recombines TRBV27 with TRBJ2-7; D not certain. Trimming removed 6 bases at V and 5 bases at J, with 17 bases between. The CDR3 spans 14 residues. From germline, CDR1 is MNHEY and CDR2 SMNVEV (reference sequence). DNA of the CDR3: TGTGCCAGCAGCCGAGGTAGGGTAAGGGACGAGCAGTACTTC. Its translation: CASSRGRVRDEQYF.

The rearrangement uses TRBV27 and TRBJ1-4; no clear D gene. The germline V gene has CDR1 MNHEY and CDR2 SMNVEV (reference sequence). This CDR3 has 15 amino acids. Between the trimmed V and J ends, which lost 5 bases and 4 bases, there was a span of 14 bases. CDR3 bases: TGTGCCAGCAGTACCAGTGGACGGAGTAATGAAAAACTGTTTTTT. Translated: CASSTSGRSNEKLFF.

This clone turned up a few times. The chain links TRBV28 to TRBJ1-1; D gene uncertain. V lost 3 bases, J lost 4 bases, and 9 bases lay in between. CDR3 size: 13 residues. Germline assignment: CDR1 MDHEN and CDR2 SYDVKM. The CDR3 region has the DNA TGTGCCAGCAGTTTCATCTATGCCACTGAAGCTTTCTTT. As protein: CASSFIYATEAFF. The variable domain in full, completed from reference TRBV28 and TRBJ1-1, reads DVKVTQSSRYLVKRTGEKVFLECVQDMDHENMFWYRQDPGLGLRLIYFSYDVKMKEKGDIPEGYSVSREKKERFSLILESASTNQTSMYLCASSFIYATEAFFGQGTRLTVV.

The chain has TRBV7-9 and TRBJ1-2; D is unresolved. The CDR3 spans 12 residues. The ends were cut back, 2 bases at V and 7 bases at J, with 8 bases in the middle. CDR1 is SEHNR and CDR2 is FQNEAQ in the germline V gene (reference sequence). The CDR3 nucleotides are TGTGCCAGCAGCTTATCGACACTTGGCTACACCTTC. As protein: CASSLSTLGYTF.

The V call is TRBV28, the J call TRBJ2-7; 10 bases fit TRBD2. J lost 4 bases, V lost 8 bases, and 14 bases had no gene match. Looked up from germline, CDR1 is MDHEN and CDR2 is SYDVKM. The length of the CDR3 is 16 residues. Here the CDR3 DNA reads TGTGCCAGCTTATCCCCTCTCAGCGGGAGGGGTTACGAGCAGTACTTC. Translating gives CASLSPLSGRGYEQYF.

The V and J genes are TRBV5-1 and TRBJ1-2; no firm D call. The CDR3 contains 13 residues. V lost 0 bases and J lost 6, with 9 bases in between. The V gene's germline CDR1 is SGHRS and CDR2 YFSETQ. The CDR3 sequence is CASSLVQENGYTF. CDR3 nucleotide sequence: TGCGCCAGCAGCTTGGTACAAGAAAATGGCTACACCTTC.

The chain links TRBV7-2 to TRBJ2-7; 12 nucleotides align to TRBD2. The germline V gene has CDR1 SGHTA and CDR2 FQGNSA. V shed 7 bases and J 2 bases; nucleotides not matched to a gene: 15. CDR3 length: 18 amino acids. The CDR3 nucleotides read TGTGCCAGCAACCTAAGGGGACTAGCGGGTGAATCCCCCTACGAGCAGTACTTC. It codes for CASNLRGLAGESPYEQYF.

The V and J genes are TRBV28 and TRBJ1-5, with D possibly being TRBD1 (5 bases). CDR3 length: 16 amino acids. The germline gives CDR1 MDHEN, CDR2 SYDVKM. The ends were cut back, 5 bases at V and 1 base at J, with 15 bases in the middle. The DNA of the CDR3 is TGTGCCAGCAGTCCCCAAGGGGTAATGAGCAATCAGCCCCAGCATTTT. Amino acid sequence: CASSPQGVMSNQPQHF.

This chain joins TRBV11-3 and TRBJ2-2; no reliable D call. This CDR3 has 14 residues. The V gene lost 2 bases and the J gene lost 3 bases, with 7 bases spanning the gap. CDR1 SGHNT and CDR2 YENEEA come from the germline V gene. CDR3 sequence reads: CASSLSLDTGELFF. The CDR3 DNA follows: TGTGCCAGCAGCTTATCTTTGGACACCGGGGAGCTGTTTTTT.

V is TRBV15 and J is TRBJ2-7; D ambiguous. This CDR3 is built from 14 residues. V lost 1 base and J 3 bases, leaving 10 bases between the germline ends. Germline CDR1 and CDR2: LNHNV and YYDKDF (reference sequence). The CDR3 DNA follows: TGTGCCACCAGCAGAGGTGTCGGAAACTACGAGCAGTACTTC. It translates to CATSRGVGNYEQYF. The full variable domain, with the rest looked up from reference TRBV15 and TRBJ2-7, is DAMVIQNPRYQVTQFGKPVTLSCSQTLNHNVMYWYQQKSSQAPKLLFHYYDKDFNNEADTPDNFQSRRPNTSFCFLDIRSPGLGDTAMYLCATSRGVGNYEQYFGPGTRLTVT.

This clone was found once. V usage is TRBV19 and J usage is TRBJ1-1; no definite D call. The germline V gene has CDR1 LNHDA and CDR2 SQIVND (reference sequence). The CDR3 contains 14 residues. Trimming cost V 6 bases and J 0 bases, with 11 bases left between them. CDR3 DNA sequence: TGTGCCAGTAGAGACCCGGGGATGAACACTGAAGCTTTCTTT. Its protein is CASRDPGMNTEAFF. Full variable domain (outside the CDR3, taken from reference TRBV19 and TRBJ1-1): DGGITQSPKYLFRKEGQNVTLSCEQNLNHDAMYWYRQDPGQGLRLIYYSQIVNDFQKGDIAEGYSVSREKKESFPLTVTSAQKNPTAFYLCASRDPGMNTEAFFGQGTRLTVV.

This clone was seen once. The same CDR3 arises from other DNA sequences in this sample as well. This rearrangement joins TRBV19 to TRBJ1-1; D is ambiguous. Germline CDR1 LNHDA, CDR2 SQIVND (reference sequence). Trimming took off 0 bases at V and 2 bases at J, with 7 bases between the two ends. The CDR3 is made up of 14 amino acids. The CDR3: CASSIDRGNTEAFF. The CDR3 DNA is TGTGCCAGTAGTATAGATCGGGGAAACACTGAAGCTTTCTTT.

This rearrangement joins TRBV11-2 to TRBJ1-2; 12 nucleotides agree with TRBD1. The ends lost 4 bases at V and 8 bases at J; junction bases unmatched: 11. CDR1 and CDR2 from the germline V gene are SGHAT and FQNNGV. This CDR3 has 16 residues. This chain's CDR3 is CASSSQGRDRGRGYTF. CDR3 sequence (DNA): TGTGCCAGCAGCTCCCAAGGTCGGGACAGGGGGCGAGGCTACACCTTC.